Sequencing of this TCR beta chain was carried out in a study of cytomegalovirus exposure and HLA in healthy donors. In the PCR, 60 Vbeta and 13 Jbeta primers were used. Method: immunoSEQ multiplex PCR; TCRdb's copy keeps in-frame clones and lacks some. The profile shows 150,000 to 200,000 clones, roughly three quarters of them singletons. This clone was seen just once. The receptor was derived from a male donor in good health and CMV-seropositive. The sequenced material came from PBMCs.

DNA for the CDR3: TGTGCCAGCAGCCCCGACAGCTATGGCTACACCTTC. Translation: CASSPDSYGYTF. The rearrangement joins TRBV7-9 to TRBJ1-2; D is perhaps TRBD1 (5 bases). Looked up from germline, CDR1 is SEHNR and CDR2 is FQNEAQ (reference sequence). Trimming left V 5 bases short and J 4 bases short, with 8 bases between. The CDR3 runs 12 residues.